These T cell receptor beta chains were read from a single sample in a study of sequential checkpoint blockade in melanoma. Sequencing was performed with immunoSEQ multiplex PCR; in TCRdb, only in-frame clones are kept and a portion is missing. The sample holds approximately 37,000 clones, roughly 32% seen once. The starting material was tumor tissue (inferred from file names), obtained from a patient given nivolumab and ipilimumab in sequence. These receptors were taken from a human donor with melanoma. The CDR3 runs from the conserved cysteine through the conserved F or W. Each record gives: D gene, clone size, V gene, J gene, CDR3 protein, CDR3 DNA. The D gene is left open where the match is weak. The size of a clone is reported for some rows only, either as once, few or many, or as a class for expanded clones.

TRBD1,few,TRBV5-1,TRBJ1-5,CASSHGRDRNHQPQHF,TGCGCCAGCAGCCATGGCCGGGACAGGAATCATCAGCCCCAGCATTTT
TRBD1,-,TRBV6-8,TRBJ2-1,CASSYATGLNEQFF,TGTGCCAGCAGTTACGCGACAGGGTTAAACGAGCAGTTCTTC
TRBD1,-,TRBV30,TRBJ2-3,CAWKPRDREASTQYF,TGTGCCTGGAAACCACGGGACAGGGAGGCTTCTACGCAGTATTTT
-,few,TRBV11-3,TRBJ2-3,CASSLGLGGTDTQYF,TGTGCCAGCAGCTTAGGGTTGGGGGGCACAGATACGCAGTATTTT
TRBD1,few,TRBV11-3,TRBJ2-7,CASSHNIPGQGISYEQYF,TGTGCCAGCAGCCACAATATCCCGGGACAGGGAATATCCTACGAGCAGTACTTC
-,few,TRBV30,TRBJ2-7,CAWSGVPSGEQYF,TGTGCCTGGAGTGGGGTTCCGTCGGGTGAGCAGTACTTC
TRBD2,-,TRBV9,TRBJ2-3,CASSRTSGGPRTDTQYF,TGTGCCAGCAGTCGGACTAGCGGGGGGCCCCGCACAGATACGCAGTATTTT
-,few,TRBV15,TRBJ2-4,CATSRDDRLAKNIQYF,TGTGCCACCAGCAGAGATGATAGGTTAGCCAAAAACATTCAGTACTTC
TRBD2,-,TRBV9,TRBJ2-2,CASSVGAGGRTGELFF,TGTGCCAGCAGCGTAGGGGCGGGAGGGCGCACCGGGGAGCTGTTTTTT
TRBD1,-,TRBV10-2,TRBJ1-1,CASSGSTGVNTEAFF,TGCGCCAGCAGTGGTTCGACAGGGGTGAACACTGAAGCTTTCTTT
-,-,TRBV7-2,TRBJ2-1,CASSLVRDNEQFF,TGTGCCAGCAGCTTAGTCAGAGACAATGAGCAGTTCTTC
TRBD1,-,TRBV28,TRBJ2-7,CASSSRQGSYEQYF,TGTGCCAGCAGTTCGCGACAGGGGTCCTACGAGCAGTACTTC